Listed below are T cell receptor beta chains from one sample, sequenced in a study of graft-versus-host responses after intestinal transplantation. The method was immunoSEQ multiplex PCR; TCRdb's version includes in-frame clones alone and lacks a portion of them. The top ten hold nearly 1.5% of the sample, which has more than 8,000 clones, roughly 92% seen once. The sequencing here drew on PBMCs, taken 30 to 33 days after intestinal transplant. These TCRs come from a human patient who received an intestinal transplant, so some T cells may come from the graft donor. Each CDR3 is given with its conserved first and last residue. The order of the fields is V gene, D gene, J gene, CDR3 length, clone size, CDR3 protein, CDR3 DNA. The D gene is left open where the match is weak. Size is stated for part of the rows, as once, few or many counts, or as a class when the clone is expanded.

TRBV29-1,NA,TRBJ2-1,11,NA,CSVGEINEQFF,TGCAGCGTCGGAGAAATTAATGAGCAGTTCTTC
TRBV9,TRBD2,TRBJ2-7,15,NA,CASSVGSGGAIEQYF,TGTGCCAGCAGCGTAGGTAGCGGGGGGGCGATAGAGCAGTACTTC
TRBV5-1,TRBD2,TRBJ2-5,14,NA,CASRPSGKQETQYF,TGCGCCAGCAGGCCTAGCGGTAAGCAAGAGACCCAGTACTTC
TRBV27,NA,TRBJ2-2,12,NA,CASREGYGELFF,TGTGCCAGCAGGGAAGGGTACGGGGAGCTGTTTTTT
TRBV9,NA,TRBJ1-6,14,NA,CASSLDNYNSPLHF,TGTGCCAGCAGCCTCGACAATTATAATTCACCCCTCCACTTT
TRBV5-8,NA,TRBJ1-1,14,NA,CASSLVGLNTEAFF,TGTGCCAGCAGCTTGGTGGGGCTGAACACTGAAGCTTTCTTT
TRBV30,TRBD1,TRBJ1-4,14,NA,CAWSMTGPREKLFF,TGTGCCTGGAGTATGACAGGGCCCAGGGAAAAACTGTTTTTT
TRBV6-1,NA,TRBJ2-7,13,NA,CASRAGQSYEQYF,TGTGCCAGCAGAGCCGGACAGTCCTACGAGCAGTACTTC
TRBV7-2,TRBD1,TRBJ1-1,14,NA,CASSQRTGSTEAFF,TGTGCCAGCAGCCAGAGGACAGGGAGTACTGAAGCTTTCTTT
TRBV30,NA,TRBJ2-2,10,NA,CAWSGRELFF,TGTGCCTGGAGTGGAAGGGAGCTGTTTTTT
TRBV5-1,TRBD2,TRBJ2-5,15,NA,CASSLYSGGAETQYF,TGCGCCAGCAGCTTGTATAGCGGGGGGGCAGAGACCCAGTACTTC
TRBV2,TRBD2,TRBJ2-1,15,NA,CASSVWSSGDNEQFF,TGTGCCAGCAGTGTTTGGTCTAGCGGAGACAATGAGCAGTTCTTC
TRBV6-5,TRBD2,TRBJ2-3,13,NA,CASIGTSGDTQYF,TGTGCCAGCATCGGGACTAGCGGAGATACGCAGTATTTT
TRBV27,NA,TRBJ2-1,14,NA,CASSLGASYNEQFF,TGTGCCAGCAGTTTGGGGGCCTCCTACAATGAGCAGTTCTTC
TRBV5-8,TRBD1,TRBJ1-2,15,NA,CASSGGQGFFYGYTF,TGTGCCAGCAGCGGGGGACAGGGGTTCTTCTATGGCTACACCTTC
TRBV4-1,NA,TRBJ2-2,15,NA,CASSQNPLTPGELFF,TGCGCCAGCAGCCAAAACCCCCTTACTCCCGGGGAGCTGTTTTTT
TRBV10-3,NA,TRBJ2-3,14,NA,CAISEGRRTDTQYF,TGTGCCATCAGTGAGGGGCGGCGCACAGATACGCAGTATTTT
TRBV27,NA,TRBJ1-1,18,NA,CASSPAPWTDLLNTEAFF,TGTGCCAGCAGTCCAGCCCCCTGGACCGATCTTTTGAACACTGAAGCTTTCTTT
TRBV7-6,TRBD1,TRBJ2-1,17,NA,CASSLLDRELIDNEQFF,TGTGCCAGCAGCTTACTGGACAGGGAGCTTATCGACAATGAGCAGTTCTTC
TRBV9,TRBD2,TRBJ2-7,15,NA,CASSAGTSGYYEQYF,TGTGCCAGCAGCGCTGGGACTAGCGGCTACTACGAGCAGTACTTC
TRBV12-2,NA,TRBJ2-5,19,once,CASRLFAPLLAGVGGTQYF,TGTGCAAGTCGCTTATTTGCCCCCCTACTAGCGGGGGTGGGTGGGACCCAGTACTTC
TRBV7-2,TRBD2,TRBJ2-1,16,NA,CASSPLLAGAFYEQFF,TGTGCCAGCAGCCCTCTGCTAGCGGGGGCCTTTTATGAGCAGTTCTTC
TRBV6-5,NA,TRBJ2-7,12,few,CASTSTGYEQYF,TGTGCCAGCACGAGTACAGGGTACGAGCAGTACTTC